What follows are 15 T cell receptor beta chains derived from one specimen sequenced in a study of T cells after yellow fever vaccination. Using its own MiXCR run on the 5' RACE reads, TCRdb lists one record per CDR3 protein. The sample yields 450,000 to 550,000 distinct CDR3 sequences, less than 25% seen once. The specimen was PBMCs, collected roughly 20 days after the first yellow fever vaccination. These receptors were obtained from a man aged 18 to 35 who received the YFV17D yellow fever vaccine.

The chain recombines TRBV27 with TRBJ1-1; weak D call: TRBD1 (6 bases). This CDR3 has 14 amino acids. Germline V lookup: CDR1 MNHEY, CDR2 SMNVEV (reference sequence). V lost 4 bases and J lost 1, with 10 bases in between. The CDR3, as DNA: TGTGCCAGCAGTTCCTACAGGGAGAACACTGAAGCTTTCTTT. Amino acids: CASSSYRENTEAFF.

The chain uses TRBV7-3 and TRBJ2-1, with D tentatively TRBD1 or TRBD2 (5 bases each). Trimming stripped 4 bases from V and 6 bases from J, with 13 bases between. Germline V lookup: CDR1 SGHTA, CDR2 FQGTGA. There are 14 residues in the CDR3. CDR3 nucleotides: TGTGCCAGCAGCTCCGGGACCGCGGGCAATGAGCAGTTCTTC. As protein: CASSSGTAGNEQFF.

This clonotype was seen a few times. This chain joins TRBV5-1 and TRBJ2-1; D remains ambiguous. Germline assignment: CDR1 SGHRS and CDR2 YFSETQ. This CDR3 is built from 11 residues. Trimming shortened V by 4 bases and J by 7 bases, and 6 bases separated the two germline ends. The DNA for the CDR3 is TGCGCCAGCAGCGAGTTTAATGAGCAGTTCTTC. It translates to CASSEFNEQFF.

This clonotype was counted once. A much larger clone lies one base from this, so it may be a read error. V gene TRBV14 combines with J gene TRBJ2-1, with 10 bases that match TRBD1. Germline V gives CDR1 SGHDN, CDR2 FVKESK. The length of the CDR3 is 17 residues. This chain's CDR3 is CDSSQDFWDRGPNEQFF. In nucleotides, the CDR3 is TGTGACAGCAGCCAAGATTTTTGGGACAGGGGACCGAATGAGCAGTTCTTC.

CDR3 in DNA: TGCGCCAGCGGACGGCTGACAGGGGGCCAAGATACGCAGTATTTT. Encoded protein: CASGRLTGGQDTQYF. V is TRBV5-1 and J is TRBJ2-3; 10 bases align to TRBD1. The CDR3 spans 15 residues. Germline assignment: CDR1 SGHRS and CDR2 YFSETQ. The V and J ends lost 7 bases and 5 bases, in that order; junction bases with no gene match: 10.

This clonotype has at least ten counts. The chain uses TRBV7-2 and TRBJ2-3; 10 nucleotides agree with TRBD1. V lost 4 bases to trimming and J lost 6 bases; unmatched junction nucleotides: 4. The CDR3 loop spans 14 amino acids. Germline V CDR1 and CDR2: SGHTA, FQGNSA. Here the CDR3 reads CASSSGQGVDTQYF. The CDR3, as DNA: TGTGCCAGCAGCTCAGGACAGGGGGTCGATACGCAGTATTTT.

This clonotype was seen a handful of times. CDR3 residues: CASSPHDRAESYEQYV. CDR3 nucleotide sequence: TGTGCCAGCAGTCCACACGATAGAGCGGAGAGCTACGAGCAGTACGTC. J is TRBJ2-7 and V is TRBV6-2 or TRBV6-3, with D possibly TRBD2 on 5 matching bases. Germline CDR1 and CDR2: MNHEY and SVGEGT. The CDR3 sequence is 16 residues long. With 5 bases removed from V and 3 bases from J, the gap between germline ends came to 20 bases.

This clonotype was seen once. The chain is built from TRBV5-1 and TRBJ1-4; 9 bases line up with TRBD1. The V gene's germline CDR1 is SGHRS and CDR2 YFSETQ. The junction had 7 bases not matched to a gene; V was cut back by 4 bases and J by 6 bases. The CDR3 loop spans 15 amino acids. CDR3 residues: CASSLTTGGYEKLFF. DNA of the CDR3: TGCGCCAGCAGCCTTACGACAGGGGGGTATGAAAAACTGTTTTTT.

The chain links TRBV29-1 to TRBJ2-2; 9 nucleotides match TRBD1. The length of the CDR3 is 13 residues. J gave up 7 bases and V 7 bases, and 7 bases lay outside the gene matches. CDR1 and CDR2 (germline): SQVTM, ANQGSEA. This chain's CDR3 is CSGLQGAGGELFF. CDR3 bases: TGCAGCGGACTACAGGGGGCGGGCGGGGAGCTGTTTTTT.

The CDR3 reads CSARRKGPVEAFF. CDR3 sequence (DNA): TGCAGTGCTAGGCGGAAGGGTCCGGTTGAAGCTTTCTTT. This chain connects TRBV20-1 to TRBJ1-1; D remains unclear. V was trimmed by 3 bases and J by 7 bases, leaving 15 bases between them. The length of the CDR3 is 13 residues. Germline V gives CDR1 DFQATT, CDR2 SNEGSKA (reference sequence).

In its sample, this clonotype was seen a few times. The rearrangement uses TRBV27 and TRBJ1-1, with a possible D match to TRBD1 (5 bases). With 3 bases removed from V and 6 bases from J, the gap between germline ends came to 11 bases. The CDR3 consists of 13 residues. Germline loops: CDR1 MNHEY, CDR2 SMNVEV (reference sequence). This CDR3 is CASSFQGLAEAFF. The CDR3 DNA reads TGTGCCAGCAGTTTCCAGGGCCTCGCTGAAGCTTTCTTT.

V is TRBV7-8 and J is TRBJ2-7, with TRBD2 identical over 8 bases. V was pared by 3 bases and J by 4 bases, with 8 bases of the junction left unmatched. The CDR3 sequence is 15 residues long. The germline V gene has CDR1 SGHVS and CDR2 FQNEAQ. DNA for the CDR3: TGTGCCAGCAGCTTTTTTCCGGGAGGGACGTACGAGCAGTACTTC. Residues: CASSFFPGGTYEQYF.

Written as DNA, the CDR3 is TGTGCCAGCAGCCCCGACCCCGGGCGGACCCAGTACTTC. As protein: CASSPDPGRTQYF. This chain joins TRBV7-3 and TRBJ2-5; no clear D gene. Germline CDR1 and CDR2: SGHTA and FQGTGA. The CDR3 extends over 13 amino acids. V shed 5 bases and J shed 7 bases, with 14 bases lying between them.

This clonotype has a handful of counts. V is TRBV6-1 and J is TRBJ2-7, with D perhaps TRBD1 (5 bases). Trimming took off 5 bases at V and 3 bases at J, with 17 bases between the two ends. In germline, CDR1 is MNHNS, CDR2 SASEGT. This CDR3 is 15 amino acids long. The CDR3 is CASSQSPGLVYEQYF. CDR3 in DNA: TGTGCCAGCAGTCAAAGCCCAGGGTTGGTCTACGAGCAGTACTTC.

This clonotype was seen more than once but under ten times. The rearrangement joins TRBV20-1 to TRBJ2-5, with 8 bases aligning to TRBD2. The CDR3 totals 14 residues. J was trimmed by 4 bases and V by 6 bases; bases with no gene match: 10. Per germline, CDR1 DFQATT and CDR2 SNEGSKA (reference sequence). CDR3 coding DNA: TGCAGTGCCGGGCCGGGGGGGCATAGAGAGACCCAGTACTTC. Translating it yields CSAGPGGHRETQYF.